The T cell receptor (beta chain) under discussion was sequenced for a study of CD8 T cells in Susac syndrome. In germline, CDR1 is MGHRA, CDR2 YSYEKL. V was trimmed by 0 bases and J by 4 bases, leaving 9 bases between them. CDR3 size: 14 residues. The authors reverse transcribed roughly 0.45 to 1 ug RNA with random hexamers. Each CDR3 protein gets one entry after TCRdb re-called the immunoSEQ multiplex PCR reads with MiXCR. The sample holds more than 75,000 distinct CDR3 sequences, approximately 95% seen once. This TCR was recovered from a human donor in good health. The sequenced sample consisted of CD8+ T cells from PBMCs. The rearrangement joins TRBV4-1 to TRBJ1-2; the D gene is possibly TRBD1 (5 bases). CDR3 DNA: TGCGCCAGCAGCCAAGAGGGACCGGTCTATGGCTACACCTTC. Protein: CASSQEGPVYGYTF.